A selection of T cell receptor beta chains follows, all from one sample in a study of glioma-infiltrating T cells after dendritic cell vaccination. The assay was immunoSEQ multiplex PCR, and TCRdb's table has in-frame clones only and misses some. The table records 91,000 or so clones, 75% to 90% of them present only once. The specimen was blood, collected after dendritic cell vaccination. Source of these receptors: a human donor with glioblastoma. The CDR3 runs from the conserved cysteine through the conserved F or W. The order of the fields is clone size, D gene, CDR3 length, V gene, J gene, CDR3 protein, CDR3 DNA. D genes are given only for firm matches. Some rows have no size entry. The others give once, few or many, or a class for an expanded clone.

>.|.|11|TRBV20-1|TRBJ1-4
CSARQAEKLFF
TGCAGTGCCAGACAGGCCGAAAAACTGTTTTTT
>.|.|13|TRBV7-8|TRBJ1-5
CASSLIRVQPQHF
TGTGCCAGCAGCTTAATCAGGGTTCAGCCCCAGCATTTT
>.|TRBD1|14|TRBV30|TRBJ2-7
CAWSGDRGWNEQYF
TGTGCCTGGAGCGGGGACAGGGGATGGAACGAGCAGTACTTC
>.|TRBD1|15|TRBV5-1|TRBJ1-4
CASSANRGTNEKLFF
TGCGCCAGCAGCGCTAACAGGGGGACTAATGAAAAACTGTTTTTT
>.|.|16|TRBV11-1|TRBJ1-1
CASSLLPAGTGTEAFF
TGTGCCAGCAGCTTACTTCCAGCAGGCACTGGCACTGAAGCTTTCTTT
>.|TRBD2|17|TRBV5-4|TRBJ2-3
CASSLERGGSGADTQYF
TGTGCCAGCAGCTTGGAACGGGGCGGGAGTGGCGCAGATACGCAGTATTTT
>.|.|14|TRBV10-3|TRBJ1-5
CAISESPDGPPQHF
TGTGCCATCAGTGAGTCCCCGGATGGGCCGCCCCAGCATTTT
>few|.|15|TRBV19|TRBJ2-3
CASSIMGQSTDTQYF
TGTGCCAGTAGTATAATGGGACAAAGCACAGATACGCAGTATTTT
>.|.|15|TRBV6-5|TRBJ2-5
CASSSHPRSQETQYF
TGTGCCAGCAGCTCCCATCCCCGGTCACAAGAGACCCAGTACTTC
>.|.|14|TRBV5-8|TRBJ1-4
CASSLGDSNEKLFF
TGTGCCAGCAGCTTGGGAGATTCTAATGAAAAACTGTTTTTT
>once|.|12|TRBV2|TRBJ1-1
CARGPGNTEAFF
TGTGCCAGAGGTCCAGGGAACACTGAAGCTTTCTTT
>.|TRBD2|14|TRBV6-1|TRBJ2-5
CAGLAGGVQETQYF
TGTGCCGGTCTAGCGGGGGGCGTCCAAGAGACCCAGTACTTC
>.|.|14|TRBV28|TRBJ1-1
CASSLEYLNTEAFF
TGTGCCAGCAGTTTGGAGTACCTGAACACTGAAGCTTTCTTT
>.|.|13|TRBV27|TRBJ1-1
CASSFLGGAEAFF
TGTGCCAGCAGTTTTCTGGGGGGAGCTGAAGCTTTCTTT
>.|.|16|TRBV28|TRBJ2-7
CASSPPLGAAYREQYF
TGTGCCAGCAGTCCCCCCCTAGGGGCCGCCTACCGCGAGCAGTACTTC
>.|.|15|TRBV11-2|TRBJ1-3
CASSLAGSRGITIYF
TGTGCCAGCAGCTTAGCGGGGAGCAGGGGAATCACCATATATTTT
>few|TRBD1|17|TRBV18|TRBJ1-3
CASSPLDSGGTGNTIYF
TGTGCCAGCTCACCACTCGATTCAGGGGGCACAGGAAACACCATATATTTT
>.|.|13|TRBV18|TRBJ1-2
CASSPLDSYGYTF
TGTGCCAGCTCACCGCTCGACAGCTATGGCTACACCTTC
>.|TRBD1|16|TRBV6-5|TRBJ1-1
CASSYTQGAGSGEAFF
TGTGCCAGCAGTTACACACAGGGGGCTGGGAGCGGTGAAGCTTTCTTT
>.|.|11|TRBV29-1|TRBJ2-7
CSVVLSYEQYF
TGCAGCGTTGTCCTCTCCTACGAGCAGTACTTC
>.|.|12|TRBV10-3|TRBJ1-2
CAITEGWEGYTF
TGTGCCATCACCGAGGGCTGGGAGGGCTACACCTTC
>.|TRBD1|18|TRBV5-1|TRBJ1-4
CASSLGDRPSTTNEKLFF
TGCGCCAGCAGCTTGGGGGACAGGCCTTCGACAACTAATGAAAAACTGTTTTTT
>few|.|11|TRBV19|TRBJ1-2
CASRRQSGYTF
TGTGCCAGTAGGAGACAGTCTGGCTACACCTTC
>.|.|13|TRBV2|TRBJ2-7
CASTWFDSYEQYF
TGTGCCAGCACTTGGTTCGACAGTTACGAGCAGTACTTC
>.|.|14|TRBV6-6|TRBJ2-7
CASRGAGSSYEQYF
TGTGCCAGCAGGGGGGCTGGGAGCTCCTACGAGCAGTACTTC
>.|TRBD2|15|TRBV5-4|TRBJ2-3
CASSLVSGGPGGQYF
TGTGCCAGCAGCTTGGTGTCGGGAGGGCCGGGGGGGCAGTATTTT
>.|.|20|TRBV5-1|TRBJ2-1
CASSPTAVGSNRAKDNEQFF
TGCGCCAGCAGCCCAACCGCCGTGGGCTCAAACAGGGCCAAGGACAATGAGCAGTTCTTC
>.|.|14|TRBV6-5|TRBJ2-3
CASRPSFATDTQYF
TGTGCCAGCAGGCCGAGTTTTGCAACAGATACGCAGTATTTT
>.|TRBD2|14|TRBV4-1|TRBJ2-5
CASSTQRGEETQYF
TGCGCCAGCTCCACCCAGCGGGGGGAAGAGACCCAGTACTTC
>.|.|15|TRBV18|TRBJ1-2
CASSPTQGLNYGYTF
TGTGCCAGCTCACCTACTCAGGGTTTGAACTATGGCTACACCTTC
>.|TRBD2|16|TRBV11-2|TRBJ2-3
CASSLRSGRVTDTQYF
TGTGCCAGCAGCTTGAGGAGCGGGAGGGTGACAGATACGCAGTATTTT
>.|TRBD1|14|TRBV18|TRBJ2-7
CASTRDRATYEQYF
TGTGCCAGCACTCGGGACAGGGCCACCTACGAGCAGTACTTC
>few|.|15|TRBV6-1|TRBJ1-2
CASSEAAGVNYGYTF
TGTGCCAGCAGTGAAGCGGCAGGGGTTAACTATGGCTACACCTTC
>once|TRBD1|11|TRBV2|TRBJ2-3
CASSQGVTQYF
TGTGCCAGCAGTCAGGGGGTTACGCAGTATTTT
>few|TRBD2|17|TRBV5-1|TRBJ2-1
CASSLTTSGRKINEQFF
TGCGCCAGCAGCTTGACGACTAGCGGGAGAAAGATCAATGAGCAGTTCTTC
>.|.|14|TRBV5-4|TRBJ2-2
CASRVLATTGELFF
TGTGCCAGCAGGGTGTTGGCAACCACCGGGGAGCTGTTTTTT
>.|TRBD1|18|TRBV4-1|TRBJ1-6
CASSPGTVGSAYNSPLHF
TGCGCCAGCAGCCCGGGGACAGTCGGCTCGGCCTATAATTCACCCCTCCACTTT
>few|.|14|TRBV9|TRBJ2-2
CASSGGPNTGELFF
TGTGCCAGCAGCGGGGGGCCAAACACCGGGGAGCTGTTTTTT
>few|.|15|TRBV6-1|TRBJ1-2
CASSSLGGRNYGYTF
TGTGCCAGCAGTTCCCTAGGGGGTCGGAACTATGGCTACACCTTC
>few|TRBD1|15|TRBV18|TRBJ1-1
CASSRDRGRNTEAFF
TGTGCCAGCTCAAGGGACAGGGGAAGGAACACTGAAGCTTTCTTT
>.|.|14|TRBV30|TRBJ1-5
CAWSGDASNQPQHF
TGTGCCTGGAGCGGGGATGCGAGCAATCAGCCCCAGCATTTT
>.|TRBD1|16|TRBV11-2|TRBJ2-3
CASSLRGTGAPDTQYF
TGTGCCAGCAGCTTACGGGGGACAGGGGCCCCAGATACGCAGTATTTT
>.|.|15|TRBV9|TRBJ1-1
CASSETPGGETEAFF
TGTGCCAGCAGCGAAACCCCGGGCGGGGAAACTGAAGCTTTCTTT
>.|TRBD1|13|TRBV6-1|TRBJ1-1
CASNQGAYGEAFF
TGTGCCAGCAACCAGGGGGCATATGGTGAAGCTTTCTTT
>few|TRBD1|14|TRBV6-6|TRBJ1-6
CASSDRVKNSPLHF
TGTGCCAGCAGCGACAGGGTTAAAAATTCACCCCTCCACTTT
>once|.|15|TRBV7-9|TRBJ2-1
CASSGGTGSYNEQFF
TGTGCCAGCAGCGGCGGGACGGGCTCCTACAATGAGCAGTTCTTC
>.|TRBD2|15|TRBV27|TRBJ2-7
CASSLGGLGGSEQYF
TGTGCCAGCAGTTTAGGGGGACTAGGAGGATCCGAGCAGTACTTC
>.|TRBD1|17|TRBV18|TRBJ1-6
CASSPLQGDTYNSPLHF
TGTGCCAGCTCACCACTCCAGGGGGATACCTATAATTCACCCCTCCACTTT
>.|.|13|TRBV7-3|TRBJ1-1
CASSPLGYKEAFF
TGTGCCAGCAGTCCACTGGGCTATAAAGAAGCTTTCTTT
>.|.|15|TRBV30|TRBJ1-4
CAWSPSPLLAEKLFF
TGTGCCTGGAGTCCCTCTCCGTTACTAGCTGAAAAACTGTTTTTT